Listed below are T cell receptor beta chains from one sample, sequenced in a study of OX40 agonist ivuxolimab in advanced cancers. The method was immunoSEQ multiplex PCR; TCRdb's version includes in-frame clones alone and lacks a portion of them. The sample records some 80,000 clones, around nine tenths being singletons. Source: CD4+ or CD8+ T cells sorted from blood, taken in a trial of the OX40 agonist ivuxolimab. Receptors were obtained from an adult with an advanced solid tumor such as melanoma, head and neck, liver or kidney cancer. Both conserved end residues are part of each CDR3. D genes are given only for firm matches. Not all rows give a size; the values are once, few, many and, for expanded clones, a class.

TGTGCCAGCAGCTGGAGAGCGCTCAACACTGAAGCTTTCTTT	CASSWRALNTEAFF	NA	NA	TRBV5-6	TRBJ1-1
TGTGCCAGCAGCTTCATCGGGACAGTTGAAGCTTTCTTT	CASSFIGTVEAFF	NA	TRBD1	TRBV28	TRBJ1-1
TGTGCCAGCAGCTTGTACCAGGGAAATGAAAAACTGTTTTTT	CASSLYQGNEKLFF	NA	NA	TRBV5-8	TRBJ1-4
TGTGCCAGCAGCCGCATGGCAGCGGGGAGCTCCTACAATGAGCAGTTCTTC	CASSRMAAGSSYNEQFF	NA	TRBD2	TRBV27	TRBJ2-1
TGTGCCAGCAGCCTCGCACCGGGGATAAATCAGCCCCAGCATTTT	CASSLAPGINQPQHF	NA	NA	TRBV7-2	TRBJ1-5
TGTGCCAGCTCACCACCTCAGGGAGGGTCAATTGGCAATCAGCCCCAGCATTTT	CASSPPQGGSIGNQPQHF	NA	NA	TRBV18	TRBJ1-5
TGTGCCAGCAGTTTAATAAGTCCCGCTCCTAATGAAAAACTGTTTTTT	CASSLISPAPNEKLFF	NA	NA	TRBV28	TRBJ1-4
TGCAGTGCTAGGTTCCCCTACGAGCAGTACTTC	CSARFPYEQYF	NA	NA	TRBV20-1	TRBJ2-7
TGTGCCAGCAGCGGGGGAGAAGTCTCCCCCACTGAAGCTTTCTTT	CASSGGEVSPTEAFF	NA	NA	TRBV7-2	TRBJ1-1
TGTGCCAGCAGTTTTTTGGGACAGGGCGCCTACGAGCAGTACTTC	CASSFLGQGAYEQYF	NA	TRBD1	TRBV6-1	TRBJ2-7
TGTGCCAGCAGCCCCAGACTAGCGGGGGCCCAAAACACCGGGGAGCTGTTTTTT	CASSPRLAGAQNTGELFF	NA	TRBD2	TRBV7-2	TRBJ2-2
TGTGCCAGCAGTTCGGGACAGGGAAACACCATATATTTT	CASSSGQGNTIYF	NA	TRBD1	TRBV28	TRBJ1-3
TGTGCCAGCAGCTCCCGGGACGTGAACACTGAAGCTTTCTTT	CASSSRDVNTEAFF	NA	NA	TRBV7-8	TRBJ1-1
TGCAGCCAAAAAGCGGGGTCGGGGGATACGCAGTATTTT	CSQKAGSGDTQYF	once	TRBD2	TRBV29-1	TRBJ2-3
TGTGCCAGCAGTTTATGGCAGTCGATGGAGACCCAGTACTTC	CASSLWQSMETQYF	NA	NA	TRBV27	TRBJ2-5
TGTGCTAGTGGTTGGATCCCGGGACAGGGATTCGCAGATACGCAGTATTTT	CASGWIPGQGFADTQYF	NA	TRBD1	TRBV12-5	TRBJ2-3
TGCGCCAGCAGCCTAATTTCAAGGGGGGGCCGGAGCGGCTACACCTTC	CASSLISRGGRSGYTF	NA	NA	TRBV5-1	TRBJ1-2
TGTGCCAGCAGCTTAACCTCGGGGACTGAAGCTTTCTTT	CASSLTSGTEAFF	few	NA	TRBV11-3	TRBJ1-1
TGCAGTGCTAGGGCTAATGAAAAACTGTTTTTT	CSARANEKLFF	NA	NA	TRBV20-1	TRBJ1-4
TGTGCCTGGAGTGTACCCGTTGTTCGGTATGGCTACACCTTC	CAWSVPVVRYGYTF	few	NA	TRBV30	TRBJ1-2
TGTGCCTGGAGTACAGGATTAGACCGGGACCCGGAGGGGTACGAGCAGTACTTC	CAWSTGLDRDPEGYEQYF	NA	NA	TRBV30	TRBJ2-7
TGTGCCAGCAGCCCCTGGGCGAAACACAATGAGCAGTTCTTC	CASSPWAKHNEQFF	NA	NA	TRBV7-3	TRBJ2-1
TGCGCCAGCAGCCAGGAAAATACGCAGTATTTT	CASSQENTQYF	NA	NA	TRBV5-1	TRBJ2-3
TGTGCCAGCATTCTTGGACAGGGATCCTACGAGCAGTACTTC	CASILGQGSYEQYF	NA	TRBD1	TRBV6-1	TRBJ2-7
TGCGCCAGCAGCCTGTCGAACACTGAAGCTTTCTTT	CASSLSNTEAFF	NA	NA	TRBV4-1	TRBJ1-1
TGTGCCAGCAGCGGGGACAGGGGGCGAAATCAGCCCCAGCATTTT	CASSGDRGRNQPQHF	once	TRBD1	TRBV7-2	TRBJ1-5
TGTGCCAGTAGTATGACAGGGGTTCGAGGGCAGCTGTTTTTT	CASSMTGVRGQLFF	NA	TRBD1	TRBV19	TRBJ2-2
TGTGCCAGCAGGGAAGGGACAGAAACTTCCACTGAAGCTTTCTTT	CASREGTETSTEAFF	NA	TRBD1	TRBV28	TRBJ1-1
TGTGCCAGCAGGGAAGGGGATTCACCCCTCCACTTT	CASREGDSPLHF	NA	NA	TRBV27	TRBJ1-6
TGTGCCAGCAGCCCGAGGACAGGGATAGTAACAGATACGCAGTATTTT	CASSPRTGIVTDTQYF	few	TRBD1	TRBV7-9	TRBJ2-3
TGTGCCAGCAGTCCCAACAGGGGACATCAGCCCCAGCATTTT	CASSPNRGHQPQHF	once	TRBD1	TRBV27	TRBJ1-5
TGTGCCAGCAGTGGAGGAGGGTCTGGTGGAAACACCATATATTTT	CASSGGGSGGNTIYF	NA	NA	TRBV6-1	TRBJ1-3
TGCGCCAGCAGCGGCAGGGGATATGGCTACACCTTC	CASSGRGYGYTF	NA	NA	TRBV5-1	TRBJ1-2